One sample yielded the 5 T cell receptor beta chains listed below, sequenced in a study of cytomegalovirus exposure and HLA in healthy donors. The method was immunoSEQ multiplex PCR; TCRdb's version includes in-frame clones alone and lacks a portion of them. The sample holds about 130,000 clones, roughly 87% seen once. Sequenced sample: PBMCs. Receptors originate from a woman aged 18-29 years in good health and CMV-seropositive.

A few counts support this clone. The CDR3 is CASSQVSYYEQYF. CDR3 coding DNA: TGCGCCAGCAGCCAAGTCTCGTATTACGAGCAGTACTTC. V and J are TRBV4-1 and TRBJ2-7; D is unresolved. Germline V gene data show CDR1 as MGHRA and CDR2 as YSYEKL. V shed 1 base and J shed 4 bases, with 8 bases lying between them. The CDR3 has 13 residues.

The genes are TRBV2 and TRBJ1-5; the D is unclear. CDR1 and CDR2 (germline): SNHLY, FYNNEI. This CDR3 spans 14 amino acids. With 4 bases removed from V and 0 bases from J, the gap between germline ends came to 7 bases. CDR3 bases: TGTGCCAGCAGTGTGAGCTATAGCAATCAGCCCCAGCATTTT. Translating gives CASSVSYSNQPQHF.

The chain carries TRBV6-1 and TRBJ1-5; TRBD1 is a possible D gene (5 bases). The germline CDR1 and CDR2 sequences are MNHNS and SASEGT. V was shortened by 8 bases and J by 3 bases, with 14 bases between the two germline ends. The CDR3 runs to 14 residues. The DNA of the CDR3 is TGTGCCAGCGAAATGTCAGGGAACAATCAGCCCCAGCATTTT. Protein sequence: CASEMSGNNQPQHF.

V usage is TRBV27 and J usage is TRBJ1-2, with TRBD1 matching over 7 bases. Per germline, CDR1 MNHEY and CDR2 SMNVEV (reference sequence). The CDR3 spans 14 residues. After removal of 2 bases from V and 3 bases from J, the junction contained 3 bases not matched to a gene. CDR3 amino acids: CASSLQQGYYGYTF. CDR3 sequence (DNA): TGTGCCAGCAGTTTACAACAGGGGTACTATGGCTACACCTTC.

The chain joins TRBV7-6 to TRBJ1-3, with a tentative D call TRBD1 (6 bases). In germline, CDR1 is SGHVS, CDR2 FNYEAQ. V lost 6 bases to trimming and J lost 3 bases, with 9 bases between them. CDR3 length equals 13 residues. This CDR3 reads CASRGTNGNTIYF. The CDR3 region has the DNA TGTGCCAGCAGAGGGACAAATGGAAACACCATATATTTT.